Sequencing of this TCR beta chain was carried out in a study of blood T cell repertoires in COVID-19. The repertoire was sequenced with immunoSEQ multiplex PCR; TCRdb's copy has only in-frame clones and lacks some. The repertoire holds 200,000 to 300,000 clones, about nine tenths seen once, with roughly 2.4% in the top ten. CDR3 length: 16 residues. Germline lookup yields CDR1 SGHAT and CDR2 FQNNGV. Trimming removed 3 bases from V and 9 bases from J, with 21 bases in between. The sequencing sample was made of PBMCs or T cells enriched from blood (not recorded which). The gene calls are TRBV11-2 and TRBJ2-1; D perhaps matches TRBD1 (5 bases). The sequence came from a woman aged 40 to 49 with acute COVID-19. In DNA, the CDR3 is TGTGCCAGCAGCTTGCTCCAGGGATCAGTGGTCAGTGAGCAGTTCTTC. Protein sequence: CASSLLQGSVVSEQFF.